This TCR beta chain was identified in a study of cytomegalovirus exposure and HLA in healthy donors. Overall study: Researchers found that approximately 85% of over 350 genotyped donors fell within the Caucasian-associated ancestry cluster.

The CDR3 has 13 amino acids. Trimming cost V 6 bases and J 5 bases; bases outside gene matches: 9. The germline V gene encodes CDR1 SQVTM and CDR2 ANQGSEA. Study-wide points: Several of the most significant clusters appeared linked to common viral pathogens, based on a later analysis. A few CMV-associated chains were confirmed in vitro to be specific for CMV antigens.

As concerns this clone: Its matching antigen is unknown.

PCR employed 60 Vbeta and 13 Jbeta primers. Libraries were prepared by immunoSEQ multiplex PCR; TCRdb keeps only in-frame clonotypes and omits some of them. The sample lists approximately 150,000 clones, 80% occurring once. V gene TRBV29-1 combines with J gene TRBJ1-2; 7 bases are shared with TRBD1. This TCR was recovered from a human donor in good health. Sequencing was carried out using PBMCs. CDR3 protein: CSVRQGGGYGYTF. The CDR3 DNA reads TGCAGCGTGAGACAGGGAGGAGGTTATGGCTACACCTTC.